The present T cell receptor beta chain was sequenced within a study of control samples from healthy donors and cancer patients. Germline lookup yields CDR1 SGHDT and CDR2 YYEEEE. Germline trimming cut 4 bases from V and 5 bases from J; bases unmatched to any gene: 6. The length of the CDR3 is 15 residues. Generated by immunoSEQ multiplex PCR, the TCRdb table keeps only in-frame clones and is missing some. The profile shows about 180,000 clones, around nine tenths of them singletons. This receptor was obtained from a man aged 25-45 years in good health. The chain couples TRBV5-6 to TRBJ2-2, with TRBD1 matching over 9 bases. Material for sequencing was blood. Here the CDR3 reads CASSIGTGRTGELFF. The CDR3 nucleotides are TGTGCCAGCAGCATCGGGACAGGGAGAACCGGGGAGCTGTTTTTT. The full variable domain, in which reference TRBV5-6 and TRBJ2-2 provide the parts outside the CDR3, is DAGVTQSPTHLIKTRGQQVTLRCSPKSGHDTVSWYQQALGQGPQFIFQYYEEEERQRGNFPDRFSGHQFPNYSSELNVNALLLGDSALYLCASSIGTGRTGELFFGEGSRLTVL.